These 24 T cell receptor beta chains were sequenced from one sample in a study of T cell repertoires in cytomegalovirus infection. TCRdb used MiXCR to reprocess the reads, holding one entry per CDR3 protein. The data show about 770,000 distinct CDR3 sequences, with almost 30% seen just once and 10% to 15% held by the top ten. Their antigens are not known. This specimen consisted of cultured CD8+ T cells from PBMCs, obtained from culture after CMV antigen stimulation. The receptors come from a human donor in good health (CMV status not recorded). Some clones in this sample may be carry-over from other donors' samples.

The chain joins TRBV20-1 to TRBJ2-3, with no clear D. This CDR3 is built from 16 residues. CDR1 is DFQATT and CDR2 is SNEGSKA in the germline V gene (reference sequence). The V end lost 3 bases, the J end lost 1 base, and 17 bases lay between the germline ends. The CDR3, as DNA: TGCAGTGCTAGTATCCCCACCTCACAACGCACAGATACGCAGTATTTT. Translating gives CSASIPTSQRTDTQYF.

Only a few counts were recorded for this clonotype. The chain employs TRBV15 and TRBJ2-3, with 7 positions matching TRBD1. The CDR3 is made up of 18 amino acids. After removal of 3 bases from V and 1 base from J, the junction contained 13 bases not matched to a gene. Per the germline V gene, CDR1 is LNHNV and CDR2 is YYDKDF (reference sequence). The CDR3 loop is CATSRVPQERGRTDTQYF. The CDR3 DNA is TGTGCCACCAGCAGGGTACCCCAAGAAAGGGGGCGCACAGATACGCAGTATTTT.

V and J are TRBV4-1 and TRBJ1-6; D remains ambiguous. Per germline, CDR1 MGHRA and CDR2 YSYEKL. The CDR3 has 15 residues. The ends were cut back, 1 base at V and 0 bases at J, with 4 bases in the middle. CDR3 amino acids: CASSQGFSYNSPLHF. The DNA for the CDR3 is TGCGCCAGCAGCCAAGGTTTCTCCTATAATTCACCCCTCCACTTT.

The table lists this clonotype with a few counts. V is TRBV28 and J is TRBJ2-3; D is ambiguous. Germline V gene lookup returns CDR1 MDHEN and CDR2 SYDVKM. V was clipped by 5 bases and J by 4 bases, with 13 bases between them. The CDR3 spans 14 residues. CDR3 DNA sequence: TGTGCCAGCAGTCCCTACCGCCCTTCAGATACGCAGTATTTT. It encodes CASSPYRPSDTQYF.

The V gene is TRBV12-3 or TRBV12-4, the J gene TRBJ1-1; TRBD1 agrees at 7 bases. Losses at the gene ends were 0 bases for V and 0 bases for J; bases not matched to a gene: 7. The CDR3 contains 17 residues. The CDR3 protein is CASSLAFGQAMNTEAFF. The CDR3 DNA reads TGTGCCAGCAGTTTAGCCTTTGGACAGGCCATGAACACTGAAGCTTTCTTT.

This clonotype was picked up a small number of times. The chain employs TRBV19 and TRBJ1-5; 7 bases line up with TRBD1. The CDR3 length is 15 residues. The V segment lost 4 bases and the J segment 4 bases; nucleotides outside the gene matches: 7. CDR1 and CDR2 (germline): LNHDA, SQIVND (reference sequence). The CDR3 here is CASSTRGDRNQPQHF. The CDR3 DNA reads TGTGCCAGTAGTACTAGAGGGGACAGAAATCAGCCCCAGCATTTT.

The V call is TRBV6-6, the J call TRBJ1-6; 8 bases are a match to TRBD1. After removal of 3 bases from V and 8 bases from J, the junction contained 27 bases not matched to a gene. CDR3 length equals 22 residues. In germline, CDR1 is MNHNY, CDR2 SVGAGI (reference sequence). Here the CDR3 DNA reads TGTGCCAGCAGTTATGGCATCACATACTTAAACTCAGGGGGCTTAGTTGATTCACCCCTCCACTTT. Its translation is CASSYGITYLNSGGLVDSPLHF.

The rearrangement joins TRBV10-3 to TRBJ2-1; no clear D gene. The CDR3 length is 13 residues. CDR1 and CDR2 (germline): ENHRY, SYGVKD. V dropped 2 bases and J dropped 3 bases, with 5 bases sitting between them. The DNA of the CDR3 is TGTGCCATCAGTGAGAGAAGCTACAATGAGCAGTTCTTC. Its translation: CAISERSYNEQFF.

This clonotype has ten or more counts. The rearrangement joins TRBV7-6 to TRBJ2-1; D remains ambiguous. The CDR3 is made up of 13 amino acids. V lost 5 bases to trimming and J lost 2 bases, with 7 bases between them. Germline CDR1 reads SGHVS; CDR2 reads FNYEAQ. The CDR3 nucleotides are TGTGCCAGCAGCGATGGGACCTACAATGAGCAGTTCTTC. Translating it yields CASSDGTYNEQFF.

The genes are TRBV5-5 and TRBJ1-2; perhaps TRBD1 as D (5 bases). Deletions cut 4 bases from V and 8 bases from J, with 15 bases between. Germline V gene data show CDR1 as SGHKS and CDR2 as YYEKEE (reference sequence). The CDR3 is 13 amino acids. The DNA of the CDR3 is TGTGCCAGCAGCCTTGGGGGACTCGCAGGCTACACCTTC. Protein sequence: CASSLGGLAGYTF.

The chain has TRBV27 and TRBJ1-2; D not certain. V was pared by 6 bases and J by 8 bases, with 13 bases between. The CDR3 sequence is 12 residues long. Germline CDR1 reads MNHEY; CDR2 reads SMNVEV (reference sequence). CDR3 DNA: TGTGCCAGCAGGGACTTTGGGAGGGGCTACACCTTC. It yields the protein CASRDFGRGYTF.

A few counts support this clonotype. This chain uses TRBV27 with TRBJ2-7; D is unclear. There are 13 residues in the CDR3. V dropped 4 bases and J dropped 4 bases, with 11 bases sitting between them. CDR1 is MNHEY and CDR2 is SMNVEV in the germline V gene (reference sequence). CDR3 in amino acids: CASSWSAGYEQYF. In nucleotides, the CDR3 is TGTGCCAGCAGTTGGTCGGCTGGGTACGAGCAGTACTTC.

The J gene is TRBJ2-1, the V gene TRBV6-6; 11 positions match TRBD1. Germline CDR1 and CDR2: MNHNY and SVGAGI (reference sequence). The V and J ends lost 5 bases and 8 bases, in that order; junction bases with no gene match: 14. The CDR3 is 17 amino acids. DNA for the CDR3: TGTGCCAGCAGTCCCGCTGCGGGGGACAGGGGGTATTATGAGCAGTTCTTC. This translates into CASSPAAGDRGYYEQFF.

This clonotype has just a few counts. The V call is TRBV28, the J call TRBJ2-7; 10 bases are shared with TRBD2. Germline V lookup: CDR1 MDHEN, CDR2 SYDVKM. The CDR3 covers 13 residues. The trim removed 10 bases at V and 0 bases at J, leaving 3 bases unmatched. CDR3 amino acids: CAIGTSDSYEQYV. CDR3 in DNA: TGTGCCATCGGGACTAGCGACTCCTACGAGCAGTACGTC.

The table lists this clonotype with a few counts. The V call is TRBV27, the J call TRBJ1-2; no reliable D call. V gave up 1 base and J gave up 0 bases, with 12 bases separating them. This CDR3 is 16 amino acids long. The germline CDR1 and CDR2 sequences are MNHEY and SMNVEV (reference sequence). In DNA, the CDR3 is TGTGCCAGCAGTTTATTCGGCGGAAGAACTAACTATGGCTACACCTTC. This codes for CASSLFGGRTNYGYTF.

This clonotype came up a few times. J is TRBJ2-2 and V is TRBV7-9; D is undetermined. The V gene lost 4 bases and the J gene lost 1 base, with 10 bases spanning the gap. CDR3 length: 15 residues. Germline V gene data show CDR1 as SEHNR and CDR2 as FQNEAQ (reference sequence). The CDR3 sequence is CASSSPAVNTGELFF. The CDR3 coding sequence is TGTGCCAGCAGCTCCCCCGCGGTGAACACCGGGGAGCTGTTTTTT.

This chain links TRBV27 with TRBJ2-7, with TRBD1 matching 8 bases. The trim removed 5 bases at V and 6 bases at J, leaving 9 bases unmatched. Germline CDR1 MNHEY, CDR2 SMNVEV (reference sequence). The CDR3 extends over 14 amino acids. DNA of the CDR3: TGTGCCAGCAGTACAACCGGGACAGGTATCGAGCAGTACGTC. This codes for CASSTTGTGIEQYV.

This clonotype was recorded a few times. The chain couples TRBV7-9 to TRBJ2-3; no definite D call. CDR1 and CDR2 from the germline V gene are SEHNR and FQNEAQ (reference sequence). This CDR3 comprises 13 residues. V dropped 6 bases and J dropped 0 bases, with 7 bases sitting between them. CDR3 region: CASRDASTDTQYF. CDR3 DNA: TGTGCCAGCAGGGATGCTAGCACAGATACGCAGTATTTT.

This clonotype was seen more than once but under ten times. The DNA for the CDR3 is TGTGCCAGCAGTCCGGGGATCGGGGGTGAGCAGTTCTTC. This codes for CASSPGIGGEQFF. The chain uses TRBV28 and TRBJ2-1; a possible D gene is TRBD2 (6 bases). Germline-derived CDR1 and CDR2 are MDHEN and SYDVKM. The length of the CDR3 is 13 residues. V was pared by 5 bases and J by 9 bases, with 14 bases between.

This clonotype was counted once. V usage is TRBV7-9 and J usage is TRBJ2-1; D is uncertain. The CDR3 loop spans 12 amino acids. V was clipped by 5 bases and J by 8 bases, with 10 bases between them. CDR1 is SEHNR and CDR2 is FQNEAQ in the germline V gene (reference sequence). The CDR3 nucleotides are TGTGCCAGCAGCCAGACGGTCGATGAGCAGTTCTTC. Protein sequence: CASSQTVDEQFF.

The chain is built from TRBV27 and TRBJ2-5; D remains ambiguous. CDR1 MNHEY and CDR2 SMNVEV come from the germline V gene (reference sequence). The CDR3 totals 12 residues. Deletions cut 3 bases from V and 4 bases from J, with 6 bases between. The CDR3 loop is CASSFWGETQYF. The CDR3 nucleotides read TGTGCCAGCAGTTTTTGGGGAGAGACCCAGTACTTC.

This clonotype was seen a few times. The rearrangement joins TRBV28 to TRBJ1-5, with D tentatively TRBD1 (5 bases). CDR3 length: 14 amino acids. Germline CDR1 reads MDHEN; CDR2 reads SYDVKM. Trimming stripped 11 bases from V and 0 bases from J, with 14 bases between. The CDR3 nucleotides read TGTGCCGGGCGGGGGATACATAGCAATCAGCCCCAGCATTTT. Amino acid sequence: CAGRGIHSNQPQHF.

The chain has TRBV27 and TRBJ2-1; no clear D gene. Looked up from germline, CDR1 is MNHEY and CDR2 is SMNVEV (reference sequence). Trimming shortened V by 8 bases and J by 0 bases, and 8 bases separated the two germline ends. This CDR3 comprises 13 residues. The chain's CDR3 is CASGDHSYNEQFF. The CDR3 bases are TGTGCCAGCGGGGATCACTCCTACAATGAGCAGTTCTTC.

The chain links TRBV12-3 or TRBV12-4 to TRBJ1-2; no clear D. V was pared by 3 bases and J by 9 bases, with 11 bases between. The CDR3 spans 12 residues. CDR3 protein: CASSFNLGSYTF. The CDR3 coding sequence is TGTGCCAGCAGTTTTAATCTGGGTAGCTACACCTTC.